This TCR beta chain was recorded in a study of Ad26.COV2.S vaccination and SARS-CoV-2 variants. Across the whole study: The donor was enrolled in the Ad26.COV2.S arm of the COV1001 trial. Study-wide points: Analyses of TCR breadth and depth may have underestimated total T cell responses. Breadth, reportedly substantial, characterized the spike-specific CD8+ and CD4+ T cell responses after vaccination. Vaccinated and placebo-treated recipients had similar non-spike TCR breadth.

Treatment noted: around 19 received Ad26.COV2.S at low or high dose, single or two shots; about 5 received placebo; per-sample allocation not given. Collection of samples fell on day 63 after the first vaccine or placebo injection. Comment on this clone: Antigen unknown.

Germline assignment: CDR1 LNHNV and CDR2 YYDKDF (reference sequence). V trimming: 1 base; J trimming: 7 bases; junction bases outside the gene matches: 4. The CDR3 is 15 amino acids. Assay used: immunoSEQ multiplex PCR; TCRdb lists only in-frame clones, some missing. The sample shows 350,000 to 450,000 clones, about nine tenths of them seen only once. The starting material was peripheral blood, obtained in a trial of Ad26.COV2.S vaccine versus placebo. This TCR was recovered from a person aged 18 to 59 who received the Ad26.COV2.S COVID-19 vaccine or a placebo. The rearrangement joins TRBV15 to TRBJ2-1; 10 bases agree with TRBD2. The CDR3 DNA reads TGTGCCACCAGCAGAGGCCTAGCGGGGGCGAATGAGCAGTTCTTC. Protein sequence: CATSRGLAGANEQFF.